The TCR beta chain described here comes from a study of T cell repertoires in aging, cancer and after chemotherapy. Findings and caveats of the study: In cancer patients, declining TCR diversity with age involved lost richness and lost evenness. Compared with age-matched healthy donors, untreated hematological or solid cancer patients showed higher blood TCR clonality. Across the chemotherapy interval, each cancer cohort showed higher median generation probability, suggesting thymic rebound.

Worth noting for this clonotype: What it binds is unknown.

The template was genomic DNA from peripheral blood, not RNA. Multiplex touch-down PCR with TRB-A/B primers amplified rearranged V-D-J TRB sequences. TCRdb passed the multiplex PCR reads through MiXCR, listing each CDR3 protein once. In the table there are about 4,600 distinct CDR3 sequences, 21% of which are singletons. Germline V gene data show CDR1 as SGHRS and CDR2 as YFSETQ. The CDR3 is 13 amino acids. V shed 4 bases and J shed 4 bases, with 12 bases lying between them. This receptor was taken from a human donor with a blood cancer. The chain couples TRBV5-1 to TRBJ2-7; D possibly corresponds to TRBD1 (5 bases). The material sequenced was blood. The CDR3 reads CASSPGQPYEQYF. The CDR3 DNA reads as TGCGCCAGCAGCCCCGGACAACCTTACGAGCAGTACTTC.